This T cell receptor (beta chain) was captured in a study of blood T cell repertoires in COVID-19. Across the study: T cells, B-cell-depleted T cells, or PBMCs provided the cDNA or gDNA that served as material.

Authors' data handling: Reference gene primer amplification in the assay estimated nucleated cell counts. Sequenced by immunoSEQ multiplex PCR; TCRdb stores in-frame clones only, minus some. That table supplies the V and J calls and clone size; D and trimming were determined from the DNA. The data hold roughly 240,000 clones, with roughly 83% observed a single time. The germline V and J ends were trimmed by 5 bases and 4 bases, with 9 bases remaining between them. CDR3 length: 14 residues. CDR1 MNHEY and CDR2 SMNVEV come from the germline V gene (reference sequence). The material sequenced was peripheral blood. The V gene is TRBV27, the J gene TRBJ1-6, with D perhaps TRBD1 (5 bases). The receptor was derived from an elderly woman with COVID-19, enrolled during active disease. As DNA, the CDR3 is TGTGCCAGCAGTACGACAGTTTATAATTCACCCCTCCACTTT. Amino acid sequence: CASSTTVYNSPLHF.